The next 22 T cell receptor beta chains were all read from a single sample in a study of T cell responses to AZD1222 COVID-19 vaccine. Using immunoSEQ multiplex PCR, the repertoire was profiled, and TCRdb retains in-frame clones only, with some absent. The table has some 150,000 clones, roughly 90% seen once. This sample comprised peripheral blood, obtained 28 days after the second AZD1222 dose. These receptors all stem from an adult who received the AZD1222 COVID-19 vaccine.

This clone was observed once. The chain couples TRBV27 to TRBJ2-5; the D gene is possibly TRBD1 (5 bases). V was cut by 4 bases and J by 4 bases, with 13 bases left in between. The CDR3 sequence is 14 residues long. Germline V gene lookup returns CDR1 MNHEY and CDR2 SMNVEV (reference sequence). Here the CDR3 DNA reads TGTGCCAGCAGTTGGGGCCCTGTTCGAGAGACCCAGTACTTC. Residues: CASSWGPVRETQYF.

The chain joins TRBV6-5 to TRBJ2-7; D may be TRBD2 (5 bases). In germline, CDR1 is MNHEY, CDR2 SVGAGI. This CDR3 region has 15 residues. V lost 2 bases and J 0 bases, leaving 11 bases between the germline ends. This CDR3 reads CASSYLSGSSYEQYF. CDR3 coding DNA: TGTGCCAGCAGTTACCTGTCGGGAAGCTCCTACGAGCAGTACTTC.

This clone occurred once. The chain joins TRBV5-4 to TRBJ1-6, with a possible D match to TRBD1 (5 bases). The CDR3 is 12 residues long. Per germline, CDR1 SGHNT and CDR2 YYREEE (reference sequence). V was trimmed by 4 bases and J by 14 bases, leaving 13 bases between them. The CDR3 nucleotides read TGTGCCAGCAGCCGCGGGACGGGGGCCCTCCACTTT. This sequence encodes CASSRGTGALHF.

J is TRBJ1-5 and V is TRBV24-1, with D unclear. The CDR3 contains 14 residues. Germline V lookup: CDR1 KGHDR, CDR2 SFDVKD. Trimming took off 2 bases at V and 4 bases at J, with 8 bases between the two ends. The CDR3 nucleotides are TGTGCCACCAGTGATTCTACACAAAATCAGCCCCAGCATTTT. Amino acids: CATSDSTQNQPQHF.

This chain links TRBV6-5 with TRBJ1-1; TRBD1 matches 8 bases. The CDR3 runs to 15 residues. Germline V gives CDR1 MNHEY, CDR2 SVGAGI. Trimming took 0 bases from V and 4 from J; bases not matched to a gene: 4. CDR3 DNA sequence: TGTGCCAGCAGTTACTCAGAGACAGGGGCCACTGAAGCTTTCTTT. Translation: CASSYSETGATEAFF.

The chain has TRBV12-3 or TRBV12-4 and TRBJ1-1; D gene uncertain. The V end was cut by 10 bases, the J end by 11 bases, with 17 bases between. This CDR3 is built from 11 residues. In DNA, the CDR3 is TGTGCCACATCACCCGGCCCCGCGGCTTTCTTT. Translated: CATSPGPAAFF.

The V call is TRBV4-3, the J call TRBJ2-7; D remains unclear. The CDR3 spans 14 residues. The V and J ends lost 1 base and 2 bases respectively, with 9 bases between them. Germline lookup yields CDR1 LGHNA and CDR2 YSLEER. The CDR3 nucleotides read TGCGCCAGCAGCCAAGGTCTAGGAACCTACGAGCAGTACTTC. Translating it yields CASSQGLGTYEQYF.

The V and J genes are TRBV18 and TRBJ1-3; no reliable D call. This CDR3 contains 16 residues. Trimming took off 2 bases at V and 0 bases at J, with 11 bases between the two ends. Germline V gene sequence: CDR1 KGHSH, CDR2 LQKENI. CDR3 nucleotides: TGTGCCAGCTCACCATACACATCCCGCTCTGGAAACACCATATATTTT. Protein sequence: CASSPYTSRSGNTIYF.

The V and J genes are TRBV9 and TRBJ2-5; D may be TRBD1 (5 bases). Per the germline V gene, CDR1 is SGDLS and CDR2 is YYNGEE. This CDR3 has 13 residues. V dropped 4 bases and J dropped 1 base, with 8 bases sitting between them. The CDR3 DNA sequence: TGTGCCAGCAGCATCACAGGCCAAGAGACCCAGTACTTC. Protein sequence: CASSITGQETQYF.

A single count supports this clone. The gene calls are TRBV10-1 and TRBJ2-1; D remains ambiguous. Trimming removed 3 bases from V and 13 bases from J, with 13 bases in between. In germline, CDR1 is WNHNN, CDR2 SYGVQD (reference sequence). The CDR3 is made up of 12 amino acids. CDR3 sequence reads: CASSEGGLEQFF. DNA for the CDR3: TGCGCCAGCAGTGAAGGTGGGCTAGAACAGTTCTTC.

This chain links TRBV29-1 with TRBJ1-2; 7 bases fit TRBD1. This CDR3 region has 13 residues. CDR1 is SQVTM and CDR2 is ANQGSEA in the germline V gene. The J segment lost 4 bases and the V segment lost 3 bases, leaving 5 bases of the junction unmatched. CDR3 region: CSVEVAGGYGYTF. The CDR3 region has the DNA TGCAGCGTTGAGGTCGCAGGGGGCTATGGCTACACCTTC.

The chain has TRBV11-3 and TRBJ1-1; D is undetermined. The CDR3 totals 14 residues. Germline-derived CDR1 and CDR2 are SGHNT and YENEEA. The V gene lost 0 bases and the J gene lost 4 bases, with 9 bases spanning the gap. CDR3 DNA: TGTGCCAGCAGCTTAGATTCAGGCCCCACTGAAGCTTTCTTT. Protein product: CASSLDSGPTEAFF.

This chain joins TRBV5-6 and TRBJ2-5, with TRBD2 as a possible D gene (5 bases). Germline-derived CDR1 and CDR2 are SGHDT and YYEEEE. Trimming removed 2 bases from V and 0 bases from J, with 8 bases in between. The CDR3 spans 14 residues. Written as DNA, the CDR3 is TGTGCCAGCAGCTTAACGGGGTACCAAGAGACCCAGTACTTC. It yields the protein CASSLTGYQETQYF.

CDR3 loop: CASSQDRAGGNYGYTF. The CDR3 region has the DNA TGCGCCAGCAGCCAAGATAGGGCAGGGGGAAACTATGGCTACACCTTC. The gene calls are TRBV4-3 and TRBJ1-2; 7 nucleotides align to TRBD1. This CDR3 has 16 amino acids. Germline V gene lookup returns CDR1 LGHNA and CDR2 YSLEER. Germline trimming cut 0 bases from V and 2 bases from J; bases unmatched to any gene: 6.

V gene TRBV28 combines with J gene TRBJ2-1; possible D gene TRBD2, 6 bases. CDR1 and CDR2 (germline): MDHEN, SYDVKM. CDR3 length: 15 amino acids. The V end was cut by 8 bases, the J end by 5 bases, with 19 bases between. The chain's CDR3 is CASQAGTPTHNEQFF. CDR3 nucleotide sequence: TGTGCCAGCCAAGCCGGGACTCCCACCCACAATGAGCAGTTCTTC.

The chain joins TRBV19 to TRBJ1-3, with no clear D. Germline V gene data show CDR1 as LNHDA and CDR2 as SQIVND (reference sequence). The CDR3 spans 14 residues. The V end lost 3 bases, the J end lost 0 bases, and 6 bases lay between the germline ends. CDR3 DNA sequence: TGTGCCAGTAGTATCGCGTACTCTGGAAACACCATATATTTT. This codes for CASSIAYSGNTIYF.

This clone was picked up many times. The V call is TRBV5-4, the J call TRBJ1-1; no reliable D call. CDR3 size: 14 residues. Deletions cut 3 bases from V and 1 base from J, with 10 bases between. Germline loops: CDR1 SGHNT, CDR2 YYREEE (reference sequence). CDR3 loop: CASSSPLGNTEAFF. In DNA, the CDR3 is TGTGCCAGCAGCTCCCCTTTGGGGAACACTGAAGCTTTCTTT.

The chain uses TRBV4-2 and TRBJ2-7; 9 bases match TRBD2. Germline CDR1 reads LGHNA; CDR2 reads YNFKEQ. This CDR3 has 17 amino acids. V shed 1 base and J 2 bases; nucleotides not matched to a gene: 9. The CDR3 DNA reads as TGTGCCAGCAGCCAAGCTTTTGGATCTAGCGGGACCTACGAGCAGTACTTC. Its protein is CASSQAFGSSGTYEQYF.

The genes are TRBV12-5 and TRBJ2-7; no definite D call. CDR3 size: 11 residues. Between the trimmed V and J ends, which lost 5 bases and 6 bases, there was a span of 8 bases. Per the germline V gene, CDR1 is LGHNT and CDR2 is FRNRAP. The CDR3 DNA sequence: TGTGCTAGTGGTACTGGAACCGAGCAGTACTTC. Its translation is CASGTGTEQYF.

The gene calls are TRBV6-6 and TRBJ1-2, with TRBD1 matching 10 bases. The CDR3 has 14 amino acids. Trimming took 6 bases from V and 4 from J; bases not matched to a gene: 5. In germline, CDR1 is MNHNY, CDR2 SVGAGI (reference sequence). The DNA for the CDR3 is TGTGCCAGCAGAAGACAGGGGGCGAGCTATGGCTACACCTTC. Protein product: CASRRQGASYGYTF.

This clone showed up just a few times. The chain employs TRBV10-1 and TRBJ1-2; possibly TRBD1 for D (5 bases). CDR3 length: 13 residues. CDR1 is WNHNN, CDR2 SYGVQD, per germline (reference sequence). V was cut by 0 bases and J by 7 bases, with 9 bases left in between. Here the CDR3 reads CASSESGARGYTF. The CDR3 DNA sequence: TGCGCCAGCAGTGAGTCTGGGGCTCGTGGCTACACCTTC.

The rearrangement uses TRBV19 and TRBJ2-5; no definite D call. V lost 4 bases, J lost 2 bases, and 5 bases lay in between. This CDR3 comprises 12 residues. Germline loops: CDR1 LNHDA, CDR2 SQIVND (reference sequence). CDR3 coding DNA: TGTGCCAGTAGTACACGACAAGAGACCCAGTACTTC. Translation gives CASSTRQETQYF. The whole variable domain, filled in from reference TRBV19 and TRBJ2-5, reads DGGITQSPKYLFRKEGQNVTLSCEQNLNHDAMYWYRQDPGQGLRLIYYSQIVNDFQKGDIAEGYSVSREKKESFPLTVTSAQKNPTAFYLCASSTRQETQYFGPGTRLLVL.